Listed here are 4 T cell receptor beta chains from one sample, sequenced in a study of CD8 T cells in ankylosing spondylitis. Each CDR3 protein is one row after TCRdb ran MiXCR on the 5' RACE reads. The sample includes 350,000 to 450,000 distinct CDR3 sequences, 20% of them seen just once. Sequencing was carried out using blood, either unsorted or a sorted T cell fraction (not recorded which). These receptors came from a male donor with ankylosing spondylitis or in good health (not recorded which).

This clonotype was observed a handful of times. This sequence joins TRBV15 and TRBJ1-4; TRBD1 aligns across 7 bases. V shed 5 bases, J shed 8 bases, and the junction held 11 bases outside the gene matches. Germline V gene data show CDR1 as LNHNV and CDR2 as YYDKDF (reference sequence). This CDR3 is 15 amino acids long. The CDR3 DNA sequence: TGTGCCACCAGCCGGAACAGGGGAGGGAAGGAAAAACTGTTTTTT. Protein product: CATSRNRGGKEKLFF.

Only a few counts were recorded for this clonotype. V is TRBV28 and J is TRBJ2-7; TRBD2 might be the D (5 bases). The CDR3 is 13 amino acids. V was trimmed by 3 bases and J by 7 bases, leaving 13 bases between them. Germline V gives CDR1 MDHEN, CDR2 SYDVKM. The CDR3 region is CASSFRKTGEQYF. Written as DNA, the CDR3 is TGTGCCAGCAGTTTTAGGAAGACGGGAGAGCAGTACTTC. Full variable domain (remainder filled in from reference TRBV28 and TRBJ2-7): DVKVTQSSRYLVKRTGEKVFLECVQDMDHENMFWYRQDPGLGLRLIYFSYDVKMKEKGDIPEGYSVSREKKERFSLILESASTNQTSMYLCASSFRKTGEQYFGPGTRLTVT.

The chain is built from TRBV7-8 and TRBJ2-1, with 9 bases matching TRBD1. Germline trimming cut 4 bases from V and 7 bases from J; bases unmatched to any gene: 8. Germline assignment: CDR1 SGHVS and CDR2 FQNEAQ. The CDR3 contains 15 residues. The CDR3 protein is CASSSYRDRANEQFF. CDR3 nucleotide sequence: TGTGCCAGCAGCTCATACCGGGACAGGGCGAATGAGCAGTTCTTC.

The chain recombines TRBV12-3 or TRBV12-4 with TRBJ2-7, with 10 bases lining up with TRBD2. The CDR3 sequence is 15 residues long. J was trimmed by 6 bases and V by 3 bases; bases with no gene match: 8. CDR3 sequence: CASSFQRGGKGEQYF. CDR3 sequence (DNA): TGTGCCAGCAGTTTCCAGCGGGGGGGAAAAGGCGAGCAGTACTTC.